The 28 T cell receptor beta chains below all came from one sample that was sequenced in a study of blood T cell repertoires in COVID-19. Generated by immunoSEQ multiplex PCR, the TCRdb table keeps only in-frame clones and is missing some. The data show fewer than 300,000 clones, 75% to 95% seen once. Sequenced: PBMCs or T cells enriched from blood (not recorded which). All receptors come from a woman in her twenties or thirties who had recovered from COVID-19.

The chain couples TRBV7-2 to TRBJ2-1; tentative D call: TRBD2 (5 bases). This CDR3 has 15 amino acids. Germline V lookup: CDR1 SGHTA, CDR2 FQGNSA. V was cut by 5 bases and J by 7 bases, with 18 bases left in between. CDR3 protein: CASSPDPRAENEQFF. The CDR3 DNA is TGTGCCAGCAGCCCCGACCCCCGAGCGGAGAATGAGCAGTTCTTC.

This rearrangement joins TRBV19 to TRBJ1-1, with D tentatively TRBD1 (6 bases). The CDR3 covers 16 residues. Trimming shortened V by 5 bases and J by 1 base, and 17 bases separated the two germline ends. Looked up from germline, CDR1 is LNHDA and CDR2 is SQIVND (reference sequence). The CDR3 spells CASSPRQVTPNTEAFF. CDR3 coding DNA: TGTGCCAGTAGTCCGAGACAGGTGACTCCGAACACTGAAGCTTTCTTT.

For the CDR3, the DNA is TGCGCCAGCAGCACGGGACTTTCCACAGATACGCAGTATTTT. Protein product: CASSTGLSTDTQYF. The chain couples TRBV5-1 to TRBJ2-3; tentatively, D is TRBD2 (6 bases). V lost 4 bases to trimming and J lost 2 bases, with 11 bases between them. The CDR3 loop spans 14 amino acids. Germline lookup yields CDR1 SGHRS and CDR2 YFSETQ.

This chain joins TRBV2 and TRBJ2-7; perhaps TRBD1 as D (6 bases). Looked up from germline, CDR1 is SNHLY and CDR2 is FYNNEI. This CDR3 has 13 amino acids. Between the trimmed V and J ends, which lost 4 bases and 0 bases, there was a span of 7 bases. CDR3 sequence: CASSGTASYEQYF. In DNA, the CDR3 is TGTGCCAGCAGTGGGACAGCCTCCTACGAGCAGTACTTC. The full variable domain, with the rest looked up from reference TRBV2 and TRBJ2-7, is EPEVTQTPSHQVTQMGQEVILRCVPISNHLYFYWYRQILGQKVEFLVSFYNNEISEKSEIFDDQFSVERPDGSNFTLKIRSTKLEDSAMYFCASSGTASYEQYFGPGTRLTVT.

This chain links TRBV28 with TRBJ1-3, with D hard to call. From germline, CDR1 is MDHEN and CDR2 SYDVKM. Trimming pared 3 bases from V and 1 base from J, leaving 7 bases between. CDR3 length: 14 residues. CDR3 DNA: TGTGCCAGCAGTTTCAGAGGGTCTGGAAACACCATATATTTT. It specifies CASSFRGSGNTIYF.

This clone was counted a single time. The rearrangement links TRBV19 to TRBJ2-2; a possible D gene is TRBD2 (6 bases). The CDR3 contains 15 residues. Germline lookup yields CDR1 LNHDA and CDR2 SQIVND (reference sequence). With 8 bases removed from V and 5 bases from J, the gap between germline ends came to 18 bases. CDR3 amino acids: CASSISGSGTGELFF. Here the CDR3 DNA reads TGTGCCAGTTCAATTAGCGGAAGTGGGACCGGGGAGCTGTTTTTT.

V and J are TRBV28 and TRBJ1-2, with TRBD1 matching over 8 bases. CDR1 and CDR2 (germline): MDHEN, SYDVKM. The CDR3 totals 16 residues. The ends lost 3 bases at V and 1 base at J; junction bases unmatched: 7. CDR3 nucleotides: TGTGCCAGCAGTTTGGAAGGACAGGGTCTTAACTATGGCTACACCTTC. Its protein is CASSLEGQGLNYGYTF.

V is TRBV7-9 and J is TRBJ1-5; a weak D match, TRBD1 (6 bases). The V end was cut by 1 base, the J end by 0 bases, with 10 bases between. The CDR3 runs 16 residues. CDR1 and CDR2 from the germline V gene are SEHNR and FQNEAQ (reference sequence). The CDR3 here is CASSLGDTNSNQPQHF. The CDR3 bases are TGTGCCAGCAGCTTAGGGGACACAAATAGCAATCAGCCCCAGCATTTT.

The genes are TRBV7-2 and TRBJ1-2; TRBD1 matches 7 bases. Trimming at V came to 4 bases and at J to 4 bases, leaving 3 bases not matched to a gene. Per germline, CDR1 SGHTA and CDR2 FQGNSA. The length of the CDR3 is 13 residues. The CDR3 loop is CASSYGTVYGYTF. In DNA form, the CDR3 reads TGTGCCAGCAGCTATGGGACAGTCTATGGCTACACCTTC.

The chain combines TRBV28 with TRBJ1-4, with 8 bases aligning to TRBD1. Trimming cost V 5 bases and J 0 bases; bases outside gene matches: 8. This CDR3 has 17 amino acids. Germline V gene data show CDR1 as MDHEN and CDR2 as SYDVKM. The CDR3 is CASSPQGEVATNEKLFF. Here the CDR3 DNA reads TGTGCCAGCAGTCCACAGGGGGAGGTTGCAACTAATGAAAAACTGTTTTTT. Combining the CDR3 with reference TRBV28 and TRBJ1-4 gives the whole variable domain DVKVTQSSRYLVKRTGEKVFLECVQDMDHENMFWYRQDPGLGLRLIYFSYDVKMKEKGDIPEGYSVSREKKERFSLILESASTNQTSMYLCASSPQGEVATNEKLFFGSGTQLSVL.

This rearrangement joins TRBV7-6 to TRBJ2-5; 7 bases agree with TRBD2. With 4 bases clipped from V and 5 bases from J, the junction kept 7 bases outside the gene matches. The CDR3 has 14 residues. Per germline, CDR1 SGHVS and CDR2 FNYEAQ. The CDR3 here is CASSSQAGTETQYF. The CDR3 bases are TGTGCCAGCAGCTCCCAAGCGGGAACGGAGACCCAGTACTTC.

The gene calls are TRBV7-8 and TRBJ1-5, with 7 nucleotides matching TRBD1. The trim removed 5 bases at V and 7 bases at J, leaving 8 bases unmatched. In germline, CDR1 is SGHVS, CDR2 FQNEAQ. This CDR3 contains 14 residues. CDR3 sequence reads: CASSRDRVRQPQHF. CDR3 DNA: TGTGCCAGCAGCCGCGACAGGGTGCGACAGCCCCAGCATTTT.

The V and J genes are TRBV6-5 and TRBJ2-1, with D tentatively TRBD2 (5 bases). CDR3 length: 15 residues. V was trimmed by 4 bases and J by 0 bases, leaving 10 bases between them. Germline V gene lookup returns CDR1 MNHEY and CDR2 SVGAGI. This CDR3 reads CASSWTESSYNEQFF. The CDR3, as DNA: TGTGCCAGCAGTTGGACTGAGAGCTCCTACAATGAGCAGTTCTTC.

This sequence joins TRBV30 and TRBJ2-6; 7 positions match TRBD1. Germline V gene lookup returns CDR1 GTSNPN and CDR2 SVGIG (reference sequence). J lost 4 bases, V lost 5 bases, and 5 bases had no gene match. The CDR3 is made up of 14 amino acids. Here the CDR3 DNA reads TGTGCCTGGGAGGGGGCAAGGGGGGCCAACGTCCTGACTTTC. Translation: CAWEGARGANVLTF.

The chain carries TRBV10-1 and TRBJ2-7, with 7 bases identical to TRBD1. The CDR3 totals 13 residues. Germline V gives CDR1 WNHNN, CDR2 SYGVQD (reference sequence). Trimming took 5 bases from V and 6 from J; bases not matched to a gene: 7. In nucleotides, the CDR3 is TGCGCCAGCAGTAGGGGACAGAGCGGCGAGCAGTACTTC. Protein product: CASSRGQSGEQYF.

The J gene is TRBJ2-5, the V gene TRBV7-9; 13 bases fit TRBD2. Germline V CDR1 and CDR2: SEHNR, FQNEAQ (reference sequence). V shed 5 bases, J shed 1 base, and the junction held 16 bases outside the gene matches. The CDR3 covers 20 residues. CDR3 nucleotides: TGTGCCAGCAGCAACCCCGTCCTACTAGCGGGAGGGCCGGTCCAAGAGACCCAGTACTTC. Its protein product is CASSNPVLLAGGPVQETQYF. The full variable domain, in which reference TRBV7-9 and TRBJ2-5 provide the parts outside the CDR3, is DTGVSQNPRHKITKRGQNVTFRCDPISEHNRLYWYRQTLGQGPEFLTYFQNEAQLEKSRLLSDRFSAERPKGSFSTLEIQRTEQGDSAMYLCASSNPVLLAGGPVQETQYFGPGTRLLVL.

The V and J genes are TRBV12-2 and TRBJ2-1; the DNA was not used to check the table's D call, TRBD2. TRBV12-2 is designated a pseudogene. The CDR3 has 19 amino acids. The CDR3 DNA is TGTGCAAGTCGCTTAGTGCGGGAGGCCCGCCCCAGCTCCTACAATGAGCAGTTCTTC. Its protein is CASRLVREARPSSYNEQFF.

The CDR3, as DNA: TGTGCCAGCAGCTTAGCAAGTTCACAGGACTACGAGCAGTACTTC. It yields the protein CASSLASSQDYEQYF. This chain connects TRBV7-6 to TRBJ2-7, with D tentatively TRBD1 (5 bases). CDR1 and CDR2 (germline): SGHVS, FNYEAQ. V dropped 0 bases and J dropped 3 bases, with 12 bases sitting between them. The CDR3 is 15 amino acids.

The V and J genes are TRBV11-2 and TRBJ2-2; 8 bases fit TRBD1. In germline, CDR1 is SGHAT, CDR2 FQNNGV. V was pared by 6 bases and J by 4 bases, with 7 bases of the junction left unmatched. The CDR3 totals 15 residues. The CDR3 protein is CASSPGTGSTGELFF. DNA for the CDR3: TGTGCCAGCAGTCCAGGGACAGGAAGCACCGGGGAGCTGTTTTTT.

The chain uses TRBV27 and TRBJ1-2; D unresolved. In germline, CDR1 is MNHEY, CDR2 SMNVEV (reference sequence). V was pared by 3 bases and J by 2 bases, with 7 bases between. The CDR3 runs 13 residues. Here the CDR3 reads CASSFGENYGYTF. DNA of the CDR3: TGTGCCAGCAGTTTCGGGGAGAACTATGGCTACACCTTC.

The chain has TRBV2 and TRBJ1-5; D gene uncertain. The CDR3 contains 15 residues. Germline-derived CDR1 and CDR2 are SNHLY and FYNNEI. V was shortened by 2 bases and J by 6 bases, with 14 bases between the two germline ends. The CDR3 loop reads CASSEMGPVFQPQHF. The DNA of the CDR3 is TGTGCCAGCAGTGAAATGGGCCCAGTCTTTCAGCCCCAGCATTTT. Full variable domain (rest looked up from reference TRBV2 and TRBJ1-5): EPEVTQTPSHQVTQMGQEVILRCVPISNHLYFYWYRQILGQKVEFLVSFYNNEISEKSEIFDDQFSVERPDGSNFTLKIRSTKLEDSAMYFCASSEMGPVFQPQHFGDGTRLSIL.

The chain uses TRBV28 and TRBJ1-5; no clear D gene. From germline, CDR1 is MDHEN and CDR2 SYDVKM. V lost 4 bases to trimming and J lost 3 bases, with 16 bases between them. The CDR3 is 16 amino acids. The CDR3 DNA sequence: TGTGCCAGCAGTTATGGAGGGATGTACCCCAATCAGCCCCAGCATTTT. Translated: CASSYGGMYPNQPQHF.

This chain links TRBV5-1 with TRBJ2-5; TRBD1 agrees at 7 bases. The length of the CDR3 is 15 residues. Germline V gives CDR1 SGHRS, CDR2 YFSETQ. J lost 4 bases, V lost 4 bases, and 10 bases had no gene match. The chain's CDR3 is CASSTRDSLGETQYF. The CDR3 DNA reads TGCGCCAGCAGCACCCGGGACAGTTTAGGAGAGACCCAGTACTTC.

The CDR3 DNA sequence: TGCAGCGTTCCAAGACAGAACACTGAAGCTTTCTTT. It encodes CSVPRQNTEAFF. V gene TRBV29-1 combines with J gene TRBJ1-1; D gene unclear. Trimming took off 5 bases at V and 1 base at J, with 8 bases between the two ends. Germline CDR1 and CDR2: SQVTM and ANQGSEA. This CDR3 spans 12 amino acids.

The rearrangement uses TRBV28 and TRBJ1-5, with a tentative D call TRBD1 (6 bases). With 4 bases removed from V and 6 bases from J, the gap between germline ends came to 16 bases. CDR1 MDHEN and CDR2 SYDVKM come from the germline V gene. The CDR3 sequence is 15 residues long. This CDR3 reads CASSSGQLGSQPQHF. Written as DNA, the CDR3 is TGTGCCAGCAGTTCAGGACAGCTCGGTAGTCAGCCCCAGCATTTT.

V usage is TRBV18 and J usage is TRBJ2-1; TRBD2 matches 10 bases. Germline V gene lookup returns CDR1 KGHSH and CDR2 LQKENI. With 6 bases clipped from V and 0 bases from J, the junction kept 8 bases outside the gene matches. The CDR3 extends over 17 amino acids. The CDR3 here is CASSQGLADSSYNEQFF. Written as DNA, the CDR3 is TGTGCCAGCTCCCAAGGACTAGCGGATAGCTCCTACAATGAGCAGTTCTTC. Variable domain in full (rest from reference TRBV18 and TRBJ2-1): NAGVMQNPRHLVRRRGQEARLRCSPMKGHSHVYWYRQLPEEGLKFMVYLQKENIIDESGMPKERFSAEFPKEGPSILRIQQVVRGDSAAYFCASSQGLADSSYNEQFFGPGTRLTVL.

The gene calls are TRBV4-3 and TRBJ2-1; 11 bases map to TRBD1. The CDR3 extends over 16 amino acids. In germline, CDR1 is LGHNA, CDR2 YSLEER. The V and J ends lost 0 bases and 7 bases, in that order; junction bases with no gene match: 5. The chain's CDR3 is CASSQDRTGGVNEQFF. CDR3 nucleotides: TGCGCCAGCAGCCAAGATCGGACAGGGGGCGTAAATGAGCAGTTCTTC.

The J gene is TRBJ2-1, the V gene TRBV7-3; 10 nucleotides align to TRBD2. This CDR3 has 14 amino acids. V shed 3 bases and J 4 bases; nucleotides not matched to a gene: 0. In germline, CDR1 is SGHTA, CDR2 FQGTGA. The CDR3 region has the DNA TGTGCCAGCAGCTTGACTAGCGGGTACAATGAGCAGTTCTTC. This encodes CASSLTSGYNEQFF.